The source of this TCR beta chain is a study of T cell repertoires in cytomegalovirus infection (dated by TCRdb to about 2019). Some background on the complete study: Donor HLA type was relevant to the analysis, because carriage of CMV infection together with the matching HLA type was indicated by public TCR beta signatures.

V sheds 1 base and J sheds 0 bases, leaving 5 bases between their ends. CDR1 LNHNV and CDR2 YYDKDF were looked up in the germline V gene (reference sequence). The CDR3 spans 14 residues, from the cysteine through the phenylalanine. Only the CDR3 region is kept as DNA, spanning 42 bases read in frame from base 1. Study-wide conclusions, independent of this receptor: The ex vivo response was dominated by HLA-C-restricted CMV-specific TCR beta clonotypes, and the single most frequent clonotype in two of eight donors was supplied by these HLA-C-restricted clonotypes. In both this cohort and an independent cohort of more than 350 donors, the cumulative frequency of public TCR beta family members distinguished carriers of CMV infection plus the relevant HLA type.

The table lists this clonotype with a few counts. The target of this receptor is not known. Per-nucleotide qualities are absent, and no much larger clonotype sits a single base away. Sequencing instrument: Illumina HiSeq 1500. The public reads were reprocessed in TCRdb via fastp at Q25 and MiXCR, keeping in-frame beta chains. Merged by CDR3 protein, the rows form single entries marked with the most common genes and DNA. For this sample the table gives under 250,000 distinct CDR3 sequences, of which more than 9% were detected only once. 1.6% of the sample comes from the top ten. The chain is made from TRBV15 and TRBJ2-3, with no reliable assignment of the D segment. Material: PBMCs. The TCR was taken from a human donor in good health (CMV status not recorded). Some clones in this sample may be carry-over from other donors' samples. The CDR3: CATSRARSTDTQYF. DNA sequence: TGTGCCACCAGCAGAGCCCGAAGCACAGATACGCAGTATTTT. The full variable domain, completed from the reference TRBV15 and TRBJ2-3 proteins outside the CDR3, reads DAMVIQNPRYQVTQFGKPVTLSCSQTLNHNVMYWYQQKSSQAPKLLFHYYDKDFNNEADTPDNFQSRRPNTSFCFLDIRSPGLGDTAMYLCATSRARSTDTQYFGPGTRLTVL.